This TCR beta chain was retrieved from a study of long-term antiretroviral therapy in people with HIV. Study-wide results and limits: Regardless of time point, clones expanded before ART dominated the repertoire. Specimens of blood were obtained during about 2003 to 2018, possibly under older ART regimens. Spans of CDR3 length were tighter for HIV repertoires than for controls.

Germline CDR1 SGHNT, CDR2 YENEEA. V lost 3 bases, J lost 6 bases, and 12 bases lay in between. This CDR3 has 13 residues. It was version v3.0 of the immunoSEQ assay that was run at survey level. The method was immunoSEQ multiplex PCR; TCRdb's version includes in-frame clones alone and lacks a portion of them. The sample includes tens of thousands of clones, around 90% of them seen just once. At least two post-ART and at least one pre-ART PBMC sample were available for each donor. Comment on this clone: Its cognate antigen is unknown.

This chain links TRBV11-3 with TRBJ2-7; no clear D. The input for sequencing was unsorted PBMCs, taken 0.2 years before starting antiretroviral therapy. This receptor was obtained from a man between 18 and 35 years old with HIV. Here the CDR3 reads CASSFNRGGEQYF. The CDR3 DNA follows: TGTGCCAGCAGCTTCAACCGCGGCGGCGAGCAGTACTTC.